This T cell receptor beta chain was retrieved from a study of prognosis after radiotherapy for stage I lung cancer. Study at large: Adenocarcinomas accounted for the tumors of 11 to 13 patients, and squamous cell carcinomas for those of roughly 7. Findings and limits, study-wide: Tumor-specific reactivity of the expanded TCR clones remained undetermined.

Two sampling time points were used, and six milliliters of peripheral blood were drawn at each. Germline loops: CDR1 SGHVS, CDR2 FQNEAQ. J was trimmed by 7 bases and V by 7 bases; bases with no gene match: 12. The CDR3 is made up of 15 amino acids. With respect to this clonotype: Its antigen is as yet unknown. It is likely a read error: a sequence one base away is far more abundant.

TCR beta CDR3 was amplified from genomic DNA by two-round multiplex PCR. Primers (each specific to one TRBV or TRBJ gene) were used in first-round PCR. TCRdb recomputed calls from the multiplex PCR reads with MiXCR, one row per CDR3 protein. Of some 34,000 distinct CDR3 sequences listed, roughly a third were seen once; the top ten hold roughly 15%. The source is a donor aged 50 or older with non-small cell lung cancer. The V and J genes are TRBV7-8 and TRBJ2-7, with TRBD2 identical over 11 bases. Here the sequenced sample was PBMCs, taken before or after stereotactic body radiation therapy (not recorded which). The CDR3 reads CASTQGTSGTDEQYF. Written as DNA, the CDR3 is TGTGCCAGCACCCAGGGGACTAGCGGCACAGATGAGCAGTACTTC.